This entry concerns a single TCR beta chain. The antigen is unknown. This sample also contains other DNA sequences that code for the same CDR3. This CDR3 spans 16 amino acids. CDR1 and CDR2 (germline): SGDLS, YYNGEE. V was cut by 0 bases and J by 0 bases, with 10 bases left in between. This record comes from a study of Ad26.COV2.S vaccination and SARS-CoV-2 variants. Looking at the study overall: Participants got Ad26.COV2.S intramuscularly, once or twice 56 days apart. Findings of the study overall: Vaccine and placebo groups showed comparable non-spike TCR breadth. In vaccinated individuals, spike-specific CD8+ and CD4+ T cell responses reportedly displayed substantial breadth. People who got the vaccine had more spike-specific TCR breadth than people who got placebo.

Regarding treatment: 15 to 20 received Ad26.COV2.S at low or high dose, single or two shots; roughly 5 received placebo; per-sample allocation not given. Samples analyzed were those drawn on day 63 after the first vaccine or placebo injection. The method was immunoSEQ multiplex PCR; TCRdb's version includes in-frame clones alone and lacks a portion of them. The sample lists about 440,000 clones, around 90% occurring once. This TCR was sampled from a person aged 18-65 years who received the Ad26.COV2.S COVID-19 vaccine or a placebo. The J gene is TRBJ1-3, the V gene TRBV9, with D maybe TRBD1 (5 bases). The sequencing used peripheral blood, collected in a trial of Ad26.COV2.S vaccine versus placebo. The CDR3 is CASSVAGGFSGNTIYF. CDR3 nucleotide sequence: TGTGCCAGCAGCGTAGCCGGGGGATTCTCTGGAAACACCATATATTTT.